This TCR beta chain was identified in a study of the immune and genomic landscape of osteosarcoma. In this sample, this clone is large (0.1 to 1%). The antigen is undetermined. The CDR3 extends over 15 amino acids. With 7 bases removed from V and 2 bases from J, the gap between germline ends came to 15 bases. Germline-derived CDR1 and CDR2 are MNHNS and SASEGT. Primary, local recurrence and metastasis osteosarcoma tumors were taken after treatment from poor-prognosis patients. Sequenced by immunoSEQ multiplex PCR; TCRdb stores in-frame clones only, minus some. The sample lists approximately 4,600 clones, about 71% occurring once. Study-wide results and caveats: Productive clonality was low overall, averaging roughly 0.1, maximum 0.3.

Sample: osteosarcoma tumor tissue from the femur. V usage is TRBV6-1 and J usage is TRBJ1-3; unclear D gene. This clonotype originated in a human donor with osteosarcoma. As DNA, the CDR3 is TGTGCCAGCAACCTTGTTGGGGAGGCTGGAAACACCATATATTTT. This translates into CASNLVGEAGNTIYF.